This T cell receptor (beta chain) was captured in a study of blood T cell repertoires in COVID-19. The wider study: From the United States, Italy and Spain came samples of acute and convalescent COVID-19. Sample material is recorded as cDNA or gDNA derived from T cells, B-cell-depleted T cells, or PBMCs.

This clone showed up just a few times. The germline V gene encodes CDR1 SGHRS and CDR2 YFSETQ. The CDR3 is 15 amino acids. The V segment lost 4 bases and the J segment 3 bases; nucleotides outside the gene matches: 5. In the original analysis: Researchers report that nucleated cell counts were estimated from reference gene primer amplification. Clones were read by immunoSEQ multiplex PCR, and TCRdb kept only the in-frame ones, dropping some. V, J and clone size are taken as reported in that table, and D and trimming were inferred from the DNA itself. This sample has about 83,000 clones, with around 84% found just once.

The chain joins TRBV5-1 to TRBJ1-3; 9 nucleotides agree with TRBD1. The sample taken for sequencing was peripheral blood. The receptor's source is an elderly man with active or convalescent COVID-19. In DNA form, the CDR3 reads TGCGCCAGCAGCCCAAGGACAGGGGATGGAAACACCATATATTTT. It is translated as CASSPRTGDGNTIYF.